This T cell receptor (beta chain) was sequenced in a study of identical twins. Whole-study results and caveats: The study based its conclusions on cross-sectional statistical analysis and did not follow the same donors. Excess twin sharing in beta out-of-frame sequences was weaker.

This clonotype was counted a few times. The antigen is not known. There are 16 residues in the CDR3. V dropped 4 bases and J dropped 4; count of bases not matched to a gene: 7. CDR1 KGHDR and CDR2 SFDVKD come from the germline V gene. It was template switching that added a universal primer site, and there were unique molecular identifiers on the cDNA. Each CDR3 protein is one row after TCRdb ran MiXCR on the 5' RACE reads. This sample has 400,000 to 550,000 distinct CDR3 sequences, with roughly an eighth found just once. In every case, the donor was a healthy Caucasian. The data were also submitted as part of a second study, on yellow fever vaccine responses in identical twins.

The sequence was obtained from a woman aged 18-35 years in good health. The chain has TRBV24-1 and TRBJ2-1; 9 positions match TRBD1. Sequenced: CD4+ T cells sorted from blood. CDR3 sequence (DNA): TGTGCCACCAGTGAACCACAGGGGGCGACTTACAATGAGCAGTTCTTC. It codes for CATSEPQGATYNEQFF.